A selection of T cell receptor beta chains follows, all from one sample in a study of T cells in tuberculosis. Libraries were prepared by immunoSEQ multiplex PCR; TCRdb keeps only in-frame clonotypes and omits some of them. The data contain 30,000 to 35,000 clones, less than 95% of them singletons. The specimen was PBMCs, collected at tuberculosis diagnosis. The receptors were sampled from an adult with tuberculosis. The CDR3 runs from the conserved cysteine through the conserved F or W. D genes are given only for firm matches. The listing skips clone size in some rows; elsewhere it reads once, few, many or a size class.

CDR3nt	CDR3aa	v_gene	d_gene	abundance	j_gene
TGCAGCGCCGCGGGACAGCTGAACACCGGGGAGCTGTTTTTT	CSAAGQLNTGELFF	TRBV29-1	NA	NA	TRBJ2-2
TGTGCCAGCGCTCGGTCGGAGAGGGTTACTGAAGCTTTCTTT	CASARSERVTEAFF	TRBV9	NA	once	TRBJ1-1
TGTGCCATCAGTCCCCGGGACACCGGCCGGGAGACCCAGTACTTC	CAISPRDTGRETQYF	TRBV10-3	NA	NA	TRBJ2-5
TGTGCCAGCAGTGAGACCGGGACGGGACGGCGGGGCTATGGCTACACCTTC	CASSETGTGRRGYGYTF	TRBV28	NA	NA	TRBJ1-2
TGTGCCAGCAGCGGAAGACAGGGGATCGGTGAAAAACTGTTTTTT	CASSGRQGIGEKLFF	TRBV13	TRBD1	NA	TRBJ1-4
TGTGCCAGCAGTGCCAGGGGGCGGGGCACAGATACGCAGTATTTT	CASSARGRGTDTQYF	TRBV25-1	TRBD1	NA	TRBJ2-3
TGTGCCAGCAGTTTAAATGGAGTACAGGGTAGGGGAAATGAGCAGTTCTTC	CASSLNGVQGRGNEQFF	TRBV27	NA	NA	TRBJ2-1
TGTGCCAGCAGTGTCCGTGGGCGGGTAAACAATTCACCCCTCCACTTT	CASSVRGRVNNSPLHF	TRBV28	NA	NA	TRBJ1-6
TGTGCCAGCAGTGCCGCGTTCGGACAGGGAAGCACCGGGGAGCTGTTTTTT	CASSAAFGQGSTGELFF	TRBV6-1	TRBD1	NA	TRBJ2-2
TGTGCCAGCCAAGCCTCCGGACAGGGATACTATGGCTACACCTTC	CASQASGQGYYGYTF	TRBV2	TRBD1	NA	TRBJ1-2
TGTGCCAGCAGCAAAGGCCACAGGGGGCGCGCTGAAGCTTTCTTT	CASSKGHRGRAEAFF	TRBV21-1	NA	NA	TRBJ1-1
TGTGCCAGCAACCTTTTCTTCAGCTCCTACAATGAGCAGTTCTTC	CASNLFFSSYNEQFF	TRBV7-4	NA	NA	TRBJ2-1
TGTGCCAGCAGACGAGACCCCGCCCAAGGGGCCCAGCATTTT	CASRRDPAQGAQHF	TRBV6-6	NA	NA	TRBJ1-5
TGTGCCAGCAGCCCAGGACTAGCGGGGGGTCTCTCCTACAATGAGCAGTTCTTC	CASSPGLAGGLSYNEQFF	TRBV7-7	TRBD2	NA	TRBJ2-1
TGCGCCAGCAGCTCAACCGCGGGGACAGCTAATTCACCCCTCCACTTT	CASSSTAGTANSPLHF	TRBV5-1	TRBD1	few	TRBJ1-6
TGTGCCAGCAGCGGCTACAGCTACACTGAAGCTTTCTTT	CASSGYSYTEAFF	TRBV7-2	NA	NA	TRBJ1-1
TGTGCCAGCAGTTGGGCGGAGGGGGCATACACAGATACGCAGTATTTT	CASSWAEGAYTDTQYF	TRBV28	NA	NA	TRBJ2-3
TGTGCCAGCAGTTACTCGACCAGGGGCCTCTACGAGCAGTACTTC	CASSYSTRGLYEQYF	TRBV6-5	NA	NA	TRBJ2-7
TGCAGCGTTGGAGACAGGGTAAATCAGCCCCAGCATTTT	CSVGDRVNQPQHF	TRBV29-1	TRBD1	NA	TRBJ1-5
TGCGCCAGCAGCGTTAACGCACAGGGTGCGCGGCCCCAGCATTTT	CASSVNAQGARPQHF	TRBV10-1	NA	NA	TRBJ1-5
TGTGCCAGCAGCTTGGCTAAGCCAGGGATCTACGAGCAGTACTTC	CASSLAKPGIYEQYF	TRBV5-5	NA	NA	TRBJ2-7
TGCGCCAGCAGCCAAGGTCGGGGGAACTACAATGAGCAGTTCTTC	CASSQGRGNYNEQFF	TRBV4-3	NA	NA	TRBJ2-1
TGTGCCAGAAGCGAGAGCGAGAGGGTCAATCAGCCCCAGCATTTT	CARSESERVNQPQHF	TRBV5-3	NA	few	TRBJ1-5
TGTGCCAGCAGCCAAGGGAGGGGGTATCGGACCCAGTACTTC	CASSQGRGYRTQYF	TRBV7-2	NA	NA	TRBJ2-5
TGTGCCAGCAGCTTCACCGGGACAGGGGGCGGCGAGCAGTACTTC	CASSFTGTGGGEQYF	TRBV13	TRBD1	few	TRBJ2-7
TGCGCCAGCAATTGGGGAGGTGTCGGGGAACAAGAGACCCAGTACTTC	CASNWGGVGEQETQYF	TRBV5-1	NA	NA	TRBJ2-5
TGTGCCAGCAGTCGGGAGGGGGATCAGGGGCAGCCCCAGCATTTT	CASSREGDQGQPQHF	TRBV2	NA	NA	TRBJ1-5
TGTGCCAGCAGCTTGATGGGCTGGGATTCACCCCTCCACTTT	CASSLMGWDSPLHF	TRBV5-6	NA	NA	TRBJ1-6
TGTGCCAGCAGTTCCCGGGACACCAGCACAGATACGCAGTATTTT	CASSSRDTSTDTQYF	TRBV27	NA	NA	TRBJ2-3
TGTGCCAGCAGTACCGGGACAGGGAATCAGCCCCAGCATTTT	CASSTGTGNQPQHF	TRBV2	TRBD1	NA	TRBJ1-5
TGCAGCGTTGAAGGCCTGGCCCAGGGGTATGGCTACACCTTC	CSVEGLAQGYGYTF	TRBV29-1	NA	NA	TRBJ1-2
TGCGCCAGCAGCCTCAGACAGGGGGCAGGCAATGAGCAGTTCTTC	CASSLRQGAGNEQFF	TRBV5-1	TRBD1	NA	TRBJ2-1
TGTGCCAGCAGCAACCGGGACAGGGAGTACGAGCAGTACTTC	CASSNRDREYEQYF	TRBV5-8	TRBD1	NA	TRBJ2-7
TGTGCCACCAGCAGAGTCGGGGGGGCCTGGGCAGATACGCAGTATTTT	CATSRVGGAWADTQYF	TRBV15	TRBD2	NA	TRBJ2-3
TGTGCCAGCAGCCCACAACCGGGACAGGTCAACAATGAGCAGTTCTTC	CASSPQPGQVNNEQFF	TRBV4-2	TRBD1	NA	TRBJ2-1
TGTGCCAGCAGCCAAGGAGTCCGGGAGCCTCTGAACACTGAAGCTTTCTTT	CASSQGVREPLNTEAFF	TRBV14	NA	NA	TRBJ1-1
TGTGCCAGTAGTTTCAGGGAGGGAGGCTACACCTTC	CASSFREGGYTF	TRBV19	NA	NA	TRBJ1-2
TGTGCCAGCAGCTTAGATCGCCCTCTAGCGGGGTTCACCGGGGAGCTGTTTTTT	CASSLDRPLAGFTGELFF	TRBV7-2	TRBD2	NA	TRBJ2-2
TGTGCCAGCAGGCCTAGGGGTGACTATGGCTACACCTTC	CASRPRGDYGYTF	TRBV27	NA	NA	TRBJ1-2
TGCGCCAGCAGTCCAAGCGGGGCCTACTACGAGCAGTACTTC	CASSPSGAYYEQYF	TRBV4-3	TRBD2	once	TRBJ2-7
TGTGCCAGCAAGGTGATCAGCGGCTATGGCTACACCTTC	CASKVISGYGYTF	TRBV2	NA	NA	TRBJ1-2
TGTGCCAGCAGCTTGACAAGGGGGGGGAAGGCACCCCTCCACTTT	CASSLTRGGKAPLHF	TRBV7-3	NA	NA	TRBJ1-6
TGTGCCAGCAGTGCGGTCTCTGGAAACACCATATATTTT	CASSAVSGNTIYF	TRBV25-1	NA	NA	TRBJ1-3
TGTGCCAGCAGCCCACCAGCGGGGGGGATTATCGATGAGCAGTTCTTC	CASSPPAGGIIDEQFF	TRBV7-8	TRBD2	NA	TRBJ2-1
TGTGCCAGTAACTTTCGGGACAGGGGTGGATCACCCCTCCACTTT	CASNFRDRGGSPLHF	TRBV19	TRBD1	NA	TRBJ1-6
TGCGCCAGCAGCCAAGACTCAGGGGGCGATTCACCCCTCCACTTT	CASSQDSGGDSPLHF	TRBV4-3	TRBD1	NA	TRBJ1-6
TGTGCCAGCAGCCTCACAGGGACGATTAGCACAGATACGCAGTATTTT	CASSLTGTISTDTQYF	TRBV2	NA	NA	TRBJ2-3
TGCGCCAGCAGGGCAGGGGAGAATCAGCCCCAGCATTTT	CASRAGENQPQHF	TRBV5-1	NA	NA	TRBJ1-5
TGTGCCAGCTCACCGAGTGCGGGGGCGACAGATACGCAGTATTTT	CASSPSAGATDTQYF	TRBV18	NA	NA	TRBJ2-3
TGCGCCAGCAGCCCGGGCGACAGCCTGAACACTGAAGCTTTCTTT	CASSPGDSLNTEAFF	TRBV4-1	NA	NA	TRBJ1-1
TGTGCCAGCAGCTCAACAGGGATGAACACTGAAGCTTTCTTT	CASSSTGMNTEAFF	TRBV7-1	NA	NA	TRBJ1-1
TGTGCCAGCAGATTCGGGAGTGAAGCTTTCTTT	CASRFGSEAFF	TRBV7-2	NA	NA	TRBJ1-1
TGCGCCAGCAGCCAAGTGGCCGACTATAATTCACCCCTCCACTTT	CASSQVADYNSPLHF	TRBV4-3	NA	NA	TRBJ1-6
TGCGCCAGCAGCTTGGAGGGGACTCAGCAGCCCCAGCATTTT	CASSLEGTQQPQHF	TRBV5-1	NA	NA	TRBJ1-5